Presented here are 10 T cell receptor beta chains from one specimen sequenced in a study of blood T cell repertoires in COVID-19 (dated by TCRdb to 2020 to 2021). Receptor libraries were prepared by the immunoSEQ multiplex PCR assay. TCRdb carries this immuneACCESS record with in-frame sequences only. Its versions omit some clonotypes, under half of them owing to an unresolved V gene in the studies checked, with the rest unexplained. The sample table lists approximately 240,000 clones, roughly four fifths of them with a count of one. The ten largest clones capture around 2.7% of the sample. The source material was peripheral blood. The receptors shown here come from a woman aged 25 to 39 who had recovered from COVID-19.

This clone was found a few times. The CDR3 reads CASSERSGREGYEQYF. Written as DNA, the CDR3 is TGTGCCAGCAGTGAACGCTCGGGCCGGGAGGGCTACGAGCAGTACTTC. The chain couples TRBV6-1 to TRBJ2-7; 8 bases fit TRBD2. J lost 3 bases, V lost 2 bases, and 9 bases had no gene match. The CDR3 spans 16 residues. Germline V gives CDR1 MNHNS, CDR2 SASEGT.

The chain links TRBV19 to TRBJ2-3, with TRBD2 matching over 8 bases. V was clipped by 5 bases and J by 3 bases; unmatched bases: 7. Per the germline V gene, CDR1 is LNHDA and CDR2 is SQIVND (reference sequence). CDR3 length: 15 residues. The CDR3 loop reads CASSLRGGRTDTQYF. As DNA, the CDR3 is TGTGCCAGTAGTCTCCGGGGCGGGAGGACAGATACGCAGTATTTT.

This rearrangement joins TRBV2 to TRBJ2-5; the match to TRBD2 covers 12 bases. The CDR3 totals 19 residues. V gave up 3 bases and J gave up 4 bases; unmatched junction bases: 15. Germline values: CDR1 SNHLY, CDR2 FYNNEI. The CDR3 loop reads CASSDRPNLLAGGSETQYF. As DNA, the CDR3 is TGTGCCAGCAGTGACCGTCCGAACTTACTAGCGGGAGGATCAGAGACCCAGTACTTC.

With regard to this clone: At the DNA level, this CDR3 is encoded by other sequences in the same sample as well. This chain joins TRBV5-1 and TRBJ1-3; 7 bases align to TRBD1. Unmatched junction bases numbered 5, after V lost 4 bases and J lost 4 bases. The CDR3 extends over 14 amino acids. CDR1 SGHRS and CDR2 YFSETQ come from the germline V gene. CDR3 in DNA: TGCGCCAGCAGCCCTACAGGGGCGGGAAACACCATATATTTT. Translated, it gives CASSPTGAGNTIYF.

The V call is TRBV4-2, the J call TRBJ2-1; TRBD2 aligns across 13 bases. This CDR3 contains 15 residues. The germline CDR1 and CDR2 sequences are LGHNA and YNFKEQ. V shed 4 bases, J shed 5 bases, and the junction held 2 bases outside the gene matches. The chain's CDR3 is CASSRTSGSDNEQFF. DNA for the CDR3: TGTGCCAGCAGCCGGACTAGCGGGAGTGACAATGAGCAGTTCTTC.

The chain is built from TRBV30 and TRBJ1-2; 10 nucleotides agree with TRBD1. This CDR3 is 13 amino acids long. Germline loops: CDR1 GTSNPN, CDR2 SVGIG (reference sequence). V was pared by 2 bases and J by 6 bases, with 3 bases of the junction left unmatched. CDR3 in amino acids: CAWSFGTGDGYTF. CDR3 DNA sequence: TGTGCCTGGAGTTTCGGGACAGGGGATGGCTACACCTTC.

The sample holds many counts of this clone. The chain is built from TRBV5-1 and TRBJ1-1; 10 bases are shared with TRBD1. Losses at the gene ends were 4 bases for V and 0 bases for J; bases not matched to a gene: 6. CDR1 is SGHRS, CDR2 YFSETQ, per germline. The CDR3 covers 16 residues. CDR3 bases: TGCGCCAGCAGCCGGGGACAGGGGCGTATGAACACTGAAGCTTTCTTT. Its protein product is CASSRGQGRMNTEAFF.

V and J are TRBV21-1 and TRBJ2-7; TRBD1, the table's D call, was not compared with the DNA. TRBV21-1 is shown as a pseudogene. This CDR3 has 18 amino acids. This CDR3 reads CASSSWGDRGAFLSEQYF. The CDR3 DNA is TGTGCCAGCAGCAGTTGGGGGGACAGGGGAGCCTTTTTGTCCGAGCAGTACTTC.

The CDR3 region is CASSHRDGQEGYTF. Written as DNA, the CDR3 is TGTGCCAGCAGCCACCGAGATGGGCAAGAAGGCTACACCTTC. V usage is TRBV28 and J usage is TRBJ1-2; D gene unclear. Trimming took off 6 bases at V and 8 bases at J, with 19 bases between the two ends. Germline V gene sequence: CDR1 MDHEN, CDR2 SYDVKM. The CDR3 sequence is 14 residues long.

The chain carries TRBV3-1 (or the pseudogene TRBV3-2) and TRBJ2-1; D gene uncertain. With 0 bases removed from V and 10 bases from J, the gap between germline ends came to 7 bases. Germline V gene sequence: CDR1 LGHDT, CDR2 YNNKEL (reference sequence). CDR3 length: 12 residues. DNA for the CDR3: TGTGCCAGCAGCCAAGATGGCAGGGAGCAGTTCTTC. Protein product: CASSQDGREQFF.